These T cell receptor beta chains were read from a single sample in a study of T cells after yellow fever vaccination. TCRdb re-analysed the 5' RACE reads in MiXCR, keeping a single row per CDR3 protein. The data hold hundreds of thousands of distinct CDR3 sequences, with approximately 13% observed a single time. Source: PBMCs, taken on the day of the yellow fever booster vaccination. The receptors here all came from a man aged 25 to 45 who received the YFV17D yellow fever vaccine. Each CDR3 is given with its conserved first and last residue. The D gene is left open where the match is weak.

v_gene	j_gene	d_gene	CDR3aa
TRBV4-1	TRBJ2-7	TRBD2	CASSQGLAVPLEQYF
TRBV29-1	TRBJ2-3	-	CSTYGGGLTDTQYF
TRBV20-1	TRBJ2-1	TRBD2	CSATISGSGREQFF
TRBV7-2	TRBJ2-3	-	CASSFRRPSTDTQYF
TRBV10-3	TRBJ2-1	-	CASSRGEYEQFF
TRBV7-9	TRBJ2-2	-	CASSQVGGAGELFF
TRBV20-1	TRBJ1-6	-	CSARAPNSPLHF
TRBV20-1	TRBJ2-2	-	CSARDSGTSNTGELFF
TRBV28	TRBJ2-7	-	CASRYRNYEQYF
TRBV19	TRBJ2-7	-	CASSQQGYEQYF
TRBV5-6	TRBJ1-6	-	CASSLVLLGGGSTSPLHF
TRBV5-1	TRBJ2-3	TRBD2	CASSSSGTSGKQYF
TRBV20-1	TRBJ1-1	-	CSVRTSMNTEAFF
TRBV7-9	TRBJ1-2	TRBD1	CASNRFTGTGSNGYTF
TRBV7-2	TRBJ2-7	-	CASSPRGGRGYEQYF
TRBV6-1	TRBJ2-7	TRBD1	CASSPGGGTYEQYF
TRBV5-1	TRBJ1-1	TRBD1	CASSLVTGVNTEAFF
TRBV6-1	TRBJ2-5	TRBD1	CASKGQWQQETQYF
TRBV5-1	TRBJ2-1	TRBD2	CASSPVSGGYNEQFF
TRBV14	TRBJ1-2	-	CASSPLGGNGLYGYTF
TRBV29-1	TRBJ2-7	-	CSVRQEYYEQYF
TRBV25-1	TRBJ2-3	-	CASSDPSSRDDTQYF
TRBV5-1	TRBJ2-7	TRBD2	CASSLATSGHYEQYF
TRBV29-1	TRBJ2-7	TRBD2	CSGKREGPYEQYF
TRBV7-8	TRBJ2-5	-	CASSEGTGEETQYF
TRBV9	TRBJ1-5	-	CASSVGGGPNQPQHF
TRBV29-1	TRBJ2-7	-	CSALEGPPYEQYF
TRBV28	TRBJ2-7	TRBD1	CASSSIPGTGRYEQYF
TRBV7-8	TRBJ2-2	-	CASSQTVRGGELFF
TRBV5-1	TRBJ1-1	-	CASSSSLRVDTEAFF
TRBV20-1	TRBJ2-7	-	CSASSWGSGTEQYF
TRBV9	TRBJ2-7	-	CASSVAAGAGTAYEQYF
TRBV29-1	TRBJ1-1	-	CSVMPGSTEAFF
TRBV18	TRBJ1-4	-	CASSPAVPGEKLFF
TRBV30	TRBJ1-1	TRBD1	CAWSPGTGGRSTEAFF
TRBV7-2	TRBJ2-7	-	CASSSQIDLAYEQYF
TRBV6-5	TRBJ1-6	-	CASSPIGSYNSPLHF
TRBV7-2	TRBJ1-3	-	CASSFRLGGNTIYF
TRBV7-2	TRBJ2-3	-	CASSRRSGIRTDTQYF
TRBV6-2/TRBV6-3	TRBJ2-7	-	CASSYSGRTHYEQYF
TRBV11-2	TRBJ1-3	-	CASSLDGGAGNTIYF
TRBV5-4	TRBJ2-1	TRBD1	CASSFVTGGRNEQFF
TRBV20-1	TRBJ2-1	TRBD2	CSAQPPQRAGDEQFF
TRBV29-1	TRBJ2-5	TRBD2	CSVESWEGETQYF
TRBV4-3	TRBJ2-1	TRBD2	CASSQDGRGPGVGNEQFF
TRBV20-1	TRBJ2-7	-	CSATLGLAFNEQYF
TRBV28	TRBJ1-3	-	CASSPLGLGNTIYF
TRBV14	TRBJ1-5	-	CASSQGMEPQHF